Following are 4 T cell receptor beta chains from one sample sequenced in a study of CD8 T cells in ankylosing spondylitis (TCRdb year 2017). Libraries were prepared through 5' RACE. Sequencing relied on an Illumina HiSeq 2500. TCRdb reran the public reads through fastp at Q25 and MiXCR, keeping productive beta chains. Each record represents a unique CDR3 protein, reported with the most common genes and DNA among its rows. The sample table shows 200,000 to 300,000 distinct CDR3 sequences, and 8% to 9.5% are seen once. The top ten clones comprise almost 7% of the sample. The material sequenced was blood, either unsorted or a sorted T cell fraction (not recorded which). The receptor set was obtained from a male donor with ankylosing spondylitis or in good health (not recorded which).

There are a few counts of this clonotype. The chain couples TRBV27 to TRBJ1-1; D gene unclear. CDR1 is MNHEY and CDR2 is SMNVEV in the germline V gene (reference sequence). Deletions cut 2 bases from V and 6 bases from J, with 13 bases between. CDR3 size: 14 residues. The CDR3 coding sequence is TGTGCCAGCAGTTTAAATATACAGAGCGCTGAAGCTTTCTTT. Its translation: CASSLNIQSAEAFF.

This clonotype was recorded at least ten times. The chain uses TRBV7-3 and TRBJ1-2, with D hard to call. This CDR3 comprises 14 residues. Germline V gene lookup returns CDR1 SGHTA and CDR2 FQGTGA. V was clipped by 5 bases and J by 3 bases, with 13 bases between them. The CDR3 bases are TGTGCCAGCAGCCCAAGTCGGAGGGACTATGGCTACACCTTC. Translating it yields CASSPSRRDYGYTF.

In this sample, this clonotype turned up many times. CDR3 residues: CASSQGVAGGYEQYF. The CDR3 bases are TGCGCCAGCAGCCAAGGTGTAGCCGGGGGGTACGAGCAGTACTTC. This chain joins TRBV4-3 and TRBJ2-7, with TRBD2 identical over 7 bases. This CDR3 spans 15 amino acids. The germline V gene has CDR1 LGHNA and CDR2 YSLEER. The V gene end was trimmed by 1 base and the J gene end by 4 bases; junction bases not matched to a gene: 7.

In this sample, this clonotype turned up a few times. V gene TRBV7-6 combines with J gene TRBJ2-2; TRBD2 aligns across 9 bases. The germline gives CDR1 SGHVS, CDR2 FNYEAQ. V shed 2 bases, J shed 4 bases, and the junction held 11 bases outside the gene matches. The CDR3 runs 18 residues. CDR3 coding DNA: TGTGCCAGCAGCTTAATAGCGGGGGCAGCACGTGGCACCGGGGAGCTGTTTTTT. It codes for CASSLIAGAARGTGELFF.